The T cell receptor (beta chain) described here comes from a study of blood T cell repertoires in COVID-19. Turning to the study itself: Specimens from acute and convalescent COVID-19 originated in the United States, Italy and Spain. T cells, B-cell-depleted T cells, or PBMCs supplied cDNA or gDNA.

Original methodology: For nucleated cells, counts were estimated from reference gene primer amplification. TCRdb's copy holds only in-frame clones and misses some; the assay was immunoSEQ multiplex PCR. V, J and clone size derive from that table, while D and trimming were established from the DNA sequence. The data show about 120,000 clones, with about nine tenths seen just once and roughly 8.2% held by the top ten. The CDR3 sequence is 15 residues long. Germline trimming cut 5 bases from V and 5 bases from J; bases unmatched to any gene: 9. Germline V CDR1 and CDR2: SGHTA, FQGTGA. The receptor comes from a human donor in a cohort sampled during active COVID-19. The chain recombines TRBV7-3 with TRBJ1-1, with TRBD1 matching 9 bases. Sequenced material: peripheral blood. The CDR3 is CASSQGQGGVTEAFF. In DNA form, the CDR3 reads TGTGCCAGCAGCCAGGGACAGGGAGGCGTGACTGAAGCTTTCTTT.